This entry is about one T cell receptor beta chain. Its antigen is still unknown. It has no much larger one-base neighbor in the sample; base qualities were not kept. Additional DNA sequences in this sample encode the identical CDR3. TCRbeta CDR3 regions were amplified from genomic DNA by means of the immunoSEQ Assay, a bias-controlled multiplex PCR. The authors' pipeline ran thus. The number of nucleated cells in each sample was estimated by amplification of reference gene primers within the assay. To quantify the absolute abundance of each unique TCRbeta CDR3 rearrangement, sequence reads were collapsed and filtered. Productive Simpson clonality was computed per sample as the square root of Simpson's diversity index over productive rearrangements. TCRdb holds this immuneACCESS table with in-frame rearrangements only. Some clones are missing; in checked studies, unresolved V genes explain under half, and the rest has no known cause. Clone size and the V and J calls come from that table; the DNA yielded D and trimming. This sample gives 65,000 to 75,000 clones in total; 78% of them show up just once. The ten biggest clones cover around a sixth of the sample.

The sample is drawn from a study of blood T cell repertoires in COVID-19 (dated by TCRdb to the early 2020s). With regard to the full study: Samples covering the acute and convalescent phases of COVID-19 were provided by collaborators in the United States, Italy and Spain. The repertoires were released in a freely available public database meant as a resource for research on the immune response to SARS-CoV-2. HLA class I and class II types, where available, came from metadata supplied by the sample provider rather than from assay-based typing. The sample metadata nearly always contained a de-identified subject ID, COVID-19 status, age in years and sex. The dataset comprised deeply sampled blood TCRbeta repertoires from subjects exposed to, actively infected with, or recovered from COVID-19. The samples were drawn from the first 160 participants of the ongoing ImmuneRACE study and from 1,254 subjects provided by 6 global collaborators. The material from the prospective study consisted of cDNA or gDNA derived from T cells, B-cell-depleted T cells, or PBMCs. Study-wide conclusions, independent of this receptor: The amount of clinical and demographic metadata varied by source and participant and was provided uncurated.

The V and J ends are trimmed by 2 bases and 1 base, leaving 9 bases between them. From cysteine to phenylalanine, the CDR3 is 14 amino acids long. CDR3 DNA is the only sequence kept; it has 42 bases, read in frame from the first base. Looking up the germline V gene yields CDR1 KGHSH and CDR2 LQKENI. The collaborating institutions used their own protocols to collect whole blood in K2EDTA tubes. For TCRbeta analysis, collaborators shipped samples as frozen whole blood, isolated PBMCs, or DNA extracted from either of those sample types. The V and J genes are TRBV18 and TRBJ2-7; the D gene is perhaps TRBD1, on 5 matching bases. The TCR was taken from a human donor in a cohort sampled during active COVID-19. Sequenced material: peripheral blood. The encoded CDR3 is CASSPKTGSYEQYF. The nucleotides read TGTGCCAGCTCACCAAAAACAGGATCCTACGAGCAGTACTTC.